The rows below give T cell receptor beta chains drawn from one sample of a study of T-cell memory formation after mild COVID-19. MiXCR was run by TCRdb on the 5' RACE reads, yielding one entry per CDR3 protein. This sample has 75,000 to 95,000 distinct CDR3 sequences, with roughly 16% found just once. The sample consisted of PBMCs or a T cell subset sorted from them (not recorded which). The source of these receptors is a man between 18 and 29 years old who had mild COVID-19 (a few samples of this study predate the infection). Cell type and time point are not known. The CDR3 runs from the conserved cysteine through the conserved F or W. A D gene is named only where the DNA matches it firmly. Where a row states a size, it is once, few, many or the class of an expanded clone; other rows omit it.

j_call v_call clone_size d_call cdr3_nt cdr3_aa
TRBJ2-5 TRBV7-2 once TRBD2 TGTGCCAGCAGCTTAGCCCTAGCGGGGAGGGAGACCCAGTACTTC CASSLALAGRETQYF
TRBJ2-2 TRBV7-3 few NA TGTGCCAGCAGCTATCACACCGGGGAGCTGTTTTTT CASSYHTGELFF
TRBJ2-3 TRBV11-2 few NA TGTGCCAGCAGCTTGCTCGGTAGCCCAGATACGCAGTATTTT CASSLLGSPDTQYF
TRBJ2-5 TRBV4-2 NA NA TGTGCCAGCAGTCCGGGGACCCTCGGGAGAGAGACCCAGTACTTC CASSPGTLGRETQYF
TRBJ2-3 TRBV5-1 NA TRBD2 TGCGCCAGCAGCTTGGGGCCCGGGACTAGTGACGCAGATACGCAGTATTTT CASSLGPGTSDADTQYF
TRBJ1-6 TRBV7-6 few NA TGTGCCAGCAGCCCAGGGACGGCGTTAAATTCACCCCTCCACTTT CASSPGTALNSPLHF
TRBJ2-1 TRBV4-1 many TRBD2 TGCGCCAGCAGCCACACTAGCGGGGAGCAGTTCTTC CASSHTSGEQFF
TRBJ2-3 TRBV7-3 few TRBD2 TGTGCCAGCAGCCCCGGGGGGACAGATACGCAGTATTTT CASSPGGTDTQYF
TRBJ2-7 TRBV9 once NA TGTGCCAGCAGCCCGAGGGTATCAGGTTCCTACGAGCAGTACTTC CASSPRVSGSYEQYF
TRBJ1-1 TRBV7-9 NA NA TGTGCCAGCAGCCCTACCTCATCAGGAAGGAACACTGAAGCTTTCTTT CASSPTSSGRNTEAFF
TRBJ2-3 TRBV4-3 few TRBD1 TGCGCCAGCAGCCAAGGGGGACAGGAATGGGATACGCAGTATTTT CASSQGGQEWDTQYF
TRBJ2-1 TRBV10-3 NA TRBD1 TGTGCCATCAGTGAAGTGGGACAGTCCTACAATGAGCAGTTCTTC CAISEVGQSYNEQFF
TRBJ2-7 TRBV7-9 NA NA TGTGCCAGCAGCGGTAATCAGGGGCCACTCTACGAGCAGTACTTC CASSGNQGPLYEQYF
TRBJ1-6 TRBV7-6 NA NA TGTGCCAGCAGCTTAGAAGGGAATTCACCCCTCCACTTT CASSLEGNSPLHF
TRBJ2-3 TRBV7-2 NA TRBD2 TGTGCCAGCAGCTTATTGAGCGGGGGGGCAGATACGCAGTATTTT CASSLLSGGADTQYF
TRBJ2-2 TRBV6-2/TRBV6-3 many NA TGTGCCAGCAGTGCCCGCCCCACCGGGGAGCTGTTTTTT CASSARPTGELFF
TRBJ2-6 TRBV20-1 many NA TGCAGTGCTAGTGATACTGGGGCCAACGTCCTGACTTTC CSASDTGANVLTF
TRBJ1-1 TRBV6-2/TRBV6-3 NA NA TGTGCCAGCAGTTACTGGGCCGGAATGAACACTGAAGCTTTCTTT CASSYWAGMNTEAFF
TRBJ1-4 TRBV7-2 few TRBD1 TGTGCCAGCAGCACCCTCGGTCAGGGACAGGAACTGTTTTTT CASSTLGQGQELFF
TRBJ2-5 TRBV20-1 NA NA TGCAGTGCTAGAGATGGGGATACCGGAAGGGAGACCCAGTACTTC CSARDGDTGRETQYF
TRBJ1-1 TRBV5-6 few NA TGTGCCAGCAGCGGACAGATAGAGGGCACTGAAGCTTTCTTT CASSGQIEGTEAFF
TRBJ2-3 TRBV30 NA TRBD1 TGTGCCTGGAATACAGGGGTGAGCACAGATACGCAGTATTTT CAWNTGVSTDTQYF
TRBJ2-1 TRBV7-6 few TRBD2 TGTGCCAGCAGCTTAAGTAGCGGGGGCTCGGATGAGCAGTTCTTC CASSLSSGGSDEQFF
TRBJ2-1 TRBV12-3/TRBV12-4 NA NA TGTGCCAGCACCTTATACAATGAGCAGTTCTTC CASTLYNEQFF
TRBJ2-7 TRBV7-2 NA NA TGTGCCAGCAGCTTAGACGGGACCCTAGACGAGCAGTACTTC CASSLDGTLDEQYF
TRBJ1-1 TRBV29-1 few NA TGCAGCTTCTCTATTACTCCGCGGACAGAGAACACTGAAGCTTTCTTT CSFSITPRTENTEAFF
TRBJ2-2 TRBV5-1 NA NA TGCGCCAGCAGCTTGAGGTTCGGGGAGCTGTTTTTT CASSLRFGELFF
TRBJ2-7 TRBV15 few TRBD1 TGTGCCACCAGCATGCCATTGGACAGGGGGTACTCCGGCGCGGATTCCGAGCAGTACTTC CATSMPLDRGYSGADSEQYF
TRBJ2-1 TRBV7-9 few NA TGTGCCAGCAGGGTGTTGAGCTCCTACAATGAGCAGTTCTTC CASRVLSSYNEQFF
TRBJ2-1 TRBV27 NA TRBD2 TGTGCCAGCAGTCCTATGGGGACTAGGGGGAATGAGCAGTTCTTC CASSPMGTRGNEQFF
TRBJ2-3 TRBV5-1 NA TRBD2 TGCGCCAGCAGCTTAGGACTAGCGGGGAGTTCGGATACGCAGTATTTT CASSLGLAGSSDTQYF
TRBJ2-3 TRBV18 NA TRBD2 TGTGCCAGCTCACCGGTGGCTAGCGGGGCAACCGGAGATACGCAGTATTTT CASSPVASGATGDTQYF
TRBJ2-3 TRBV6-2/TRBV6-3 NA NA TGTGCCAGCAGTTACTCGAATGTCGGCCGGTCTAGCACAGATACGCAGTATTTT CASSYSNVGRSSTDTQYF
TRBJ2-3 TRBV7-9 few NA TGTGCCAGCAGCTTTCAGGGAGACGATACGCAGTATTTT CASSFQGDDTQYF
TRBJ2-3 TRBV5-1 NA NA TGCGCCAGCAGCTTGGCGGCAGGCCGCACAGATACGCAGTATTTT CASSLAAGRTDTQYF
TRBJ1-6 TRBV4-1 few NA TGCGCCAGCAGCCAAAAGGGGACGCCCGATTCACCCCTCCACTTT CASSQKGTPDSPLHF
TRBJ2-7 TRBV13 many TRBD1 TGTGCCAGCAGCTTTCCGGGACAGGGGAACGAGCAGTACTTC CASSFPGQGNEQYF
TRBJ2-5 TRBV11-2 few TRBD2 TGTGCCAGCAGCTTAGATCTAACTAGCGGGGGACAAGAGACCCAGTACTTC CASSLDLTSGGQETQYF
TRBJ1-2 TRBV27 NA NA TGTGCCAGCAGTTTATTCGGTGGATATGGCTACACCTTC CASSLFGGYGYTF
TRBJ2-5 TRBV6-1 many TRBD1 TGTGCCAGCAGTGAAGCGACAGGGGGCCAAGAGACCCAGTACTTC CASSEATGGQETQYF
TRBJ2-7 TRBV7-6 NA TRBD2 TGTGCCAGCAGCGGAGCGGGGGGGCCGGGCAACGAGCAGTACTTC CASSGAGGPGNEQYF
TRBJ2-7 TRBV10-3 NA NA TGTGCCATCAGTGAGGCCCGGGGACTGGGAGACTACGAGCAGTACTTC CAISEARGLGDYEQYF
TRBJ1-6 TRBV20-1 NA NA TGCAGTGCTAGAGATTTCCGGTTCTGGGATTCACCCCTCCACTTT CSARDFRFWDSPLHF
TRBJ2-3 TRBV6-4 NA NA TGTGCCAGCAGTGAGTTTAGCACAGATACGCAGTATTTT CASSEFSTDTQYF
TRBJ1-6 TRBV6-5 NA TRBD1 TGTGCCAGCAGTTACTCGGGACAGGGCAGCTCCTATAATTCACCCCTCCACTTT CASSYSGQGSSYNSPLHF
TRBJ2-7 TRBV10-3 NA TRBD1 TGTGCCATCAGTGCCCGAGACAGGGCGACCTACGAGCAGTACTTC CAISARDRATYEQYF
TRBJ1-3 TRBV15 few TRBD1 TGTGCCACCAGCCCCAGGACAGGGGTCAACTCTGGAAACACCATATATTTT CATSPRTGVNSGNTIYF
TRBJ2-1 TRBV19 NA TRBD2 TGTGCCAGTACTGCGGGGGGGCCCCACAATGAGCAGTTCTTC CASTAGGPHNEQFF